These 22 T cell receptor beta chains were all obtained from the same sample, sequenced in a study of T-cell reconstitution after alpha-beta-depleted transplantation in children. This sample's TCRbeta library carried unique molecular identifier barcodes. In TCRdb, the PCR reads were re-called with MiXCR into one record per CDR3 protein. The table lists roughly 82,000 distinct CDR3 sequences, approximately 14% of them singletons. This specimen was PBMCs, mostly from graft donor cells, taken 180 days after TCRalphabeta/CD19-depleted stem cell transplant. These TCRs come from a male patient aged 2-10 years who had a stem cell transplant for acute lymphoblastic leukemia, so the T cells may come from the graft donor.

The chain links TRBV2 to TRBJ2-1; no clear D. CDR1 SNHLY and CDR2 FYNNEI come from the germline V gene. With 4 bases removed from V and 6 bases from J, the gap between germline ends came to 4 bases. The CDR3 is 11 residues long. CDR3 loop: CASSGPNEQFF. The CDR3 nucleotides are TGTGCCAGCAGTGGCCCCAATGAGCAGTTCTTC.

This chain connects TRBV29-1 to TRBJ2-7; D possibly corresponds to TRBD1 (6 bases). Germline V gives CDR1 SQVTM, CDR2 ANQGSEA. CDR3 size: 14 residues. V dropped 6 bases and J dropped 0 bases, with 15 bases sitting between them. CDR3 amino acids: CSVRGHLSSYEQYF. The CDR3 region has the DNA TGCAGCGTAAGGGGACACCTGAGCTCCTACGAGCAGTACTTC.

This clonotype occurred a few times. The chain carries TRBV12-3 or TRBV12-4 and TRBJ1-5; TRBD1 might be the D (5 bases). Trimming took off 3 bases at V and 7 bases at J, with 10 bases between the two ends. CDR3 size: 13 residues. The CDR3 DNA is TGTGCCAGCAGTTTGAGGGAGGGGCAGCCCCAGCATTTT. It encodes CASSLREGQPQHF.

There are a few counts of this clonotype. The CDR3 DNA reads as TGTGCCAGCAGCCTACTGGTGGCAGATACGCAGTATTTT. Amino acid sequence: CASSLLVADTQYF. V and J are TRBV27 and TRBJ2-3; D remains unclear. Trimming shortened V by 6 bases and J by 4 bases, and 11 bases separated the two germline ends. Germline V gene lookup returns CDR1 MNHEY and CDR2 SMNVEV (reference sequence). The CDR3 sequence is 13 residues long.

The gene calls are TRBV5-1 and TRBJ2-3; 10 bases line up with TRBD1. This CDR3 comprises 16 residues. The J segment lost 6 bases and the V segment lost 1 base, leaving 8 bases of the junction unmatched. Germline CDR1 and CDR2: SGHRS and YFSETQ. The CDR3 loop reads CASSLTPGQGPDTQYF. CDR3 nucleotides: TGCGCCAGCAGCTTGACTCCGGGACAGGGGCCCGATACGCAGTATTTT.

The chain combines TRBV11-2 with TRBJ2-7, with TRBD1 matching over 8 bases. This CDR3 has 21 residues. Germline CDR1 SGHAT, CDR2 FQNNGV. The V and J ends lost 4 bases and 5 bases, in that order; junction bases with no gene match: 28. The CDR3 DNA reads TGTGCCAGCAGCTATAGGGGAAAATGGACAGGGTTGAGGGAGCCTGCCCACGAGCAGTACTTC. Protein product: CASSYRGKWTGLREPAHEQYF. The full variable domain, rest sourced from reference TRBV11-2 and TRBJ2-7, is EAGVAQSPRYKIIEKRQSVAFWCNPISGHATLYWYQQILGQGPKLLIQFQNNGVVDDSQLPKDRFSAERLKGVDSTLKIQPAKLEDSAVYLCASSYRGKWTGLREPAHEQYFGPGTRLTVT.

This chain uses TRBV11-1 with TRBJ2-7, with 9 bases lining up with TRBD1. The trim removed 2 bases at V and 9 bases at J, leaving 5 bases unmatched. CDR3 length: 13 amino acids. In germline, CDR1 is SGHAT, CDR2 FQDESV (reference sequence). CDR3 in amino acids: CASSLRDRVTQYF. The CDR3 DNA follows: TGTGCCAGCAGCTTAAGGGACAGGGTAACGCAGTACTTC.

By share, this clonotype counts as medium-sized (0.01 to 0.1%). The rearrangement links TRBV5-1 to TRBJ2-3, with a possible D match to TRBD1 (6 bases). The germline V gene encodes CDR1 SGHRS and CDR2 YFSETQ. CDR3 size: 17 residues. V dropped 7 bases and J dropped 0 bases, with 21 bases sitting between them. CDR3 loop: CASALPLTGPSTDTQYF. DNA of the CDR3: TGCGCCAGCGCTCTACCCTTGACAGGTCCTAGCACAGATACGCAGTATTTT.

The sample holds a few counts of this clonotype. The rearrangement links TRBV12-3 or TRBV12-4 to TRBJ2-5; 7 bases line up with TRBD1. This CDR3 is built from 18 residues. V trimming: 2 bases; J trimming: 5 bases; junction bases outside the gene matches: 17. The CDR3: CASSLTLTGWGSGETQYF. DNA of the CDR3: TGTGCCAGCAGTTTAACCTTGACAGGGTGGGGGTCGGGGGAGACCCAGTACTTC.

About this clonotype itself: One junction end does not reproduce the germline sequence, and a read error may be involved. CDR3 nucleotides: TGTGCCAACAGCTCCAGGGGCGGGGGGGGCGAGCAGTACTTC. The encoded protein is CANSSRGGGGEQYF. The J gene is TRBJ2-7, the V gene TRBV7-2; 9 bases agree with TRBD2. This CDR3 is built from 14 residues. Looked up from germline, CDR1 is SGHTA and CDR2 is FQGNSA.

This chain connects TRBV2 to TRBJ2-1; maybe TRBD1 (6 bases). V was shortened by 10 bases and J by 8 bases, with 15 bases between the two germline ends. The CDR3 has 12 amino acids. In germline, CDR1 is SNHLY, CDR2 FYNNEI. CDR3 nucleotides: TGTGCCACCGCGCAGACAGGAGATGAGCAGTTCTTC. This sequence encodes CATAQTGDEQFF.

This clonotype was seen a handful of times. This chain uses TRBV5-5 with TRBJ1-1; no definite D call. V gave up 3 bases and J gave up 5 bases, with 11 bases separating them. From germline, CDR1 is SGHKS and CDR2 YYEKEE (reference sequence). This CDR3 has 13 residues. This CDR3 is CASSSDELTEAFF. The CDR3 nucleotides read TGTGCCAGCAGCTCGGACGAATTGACTGAAGCTTTCTTT.

By its share, this clonotype is medium-sized. This chain joins TRBV6-5 and TRBJ2-2; D is possibly TRBD1 (5 bases). CDR3 length: 13 amino acids. With 2 bases removed from V and 5 bases from J, the gap between germline ends came to 6 bases. Germline values: CDR1 MNHEY, CDR2 SVGAGI. This CDR3 is CASSYKGTGELFF. CDR3 DNA sequence: TGTGCCAGCAGTTACAAGGGGACCGGGGAGCTGTTTTTT.

This clonotype was counted only a few times. The chain has TRBV27 and TRBJ1-5; no clear D. The CDR3 has 13 residues. V lost 5 bases to trimming and J lost 4 bases, with 9 bases between them. Germline CDR1 and CDR2: MNHEY and SMNVEV (reference sequence). The CDR3 DNA sequence: TGTGCCAGCAGTCCTATCAGGAATCAGCCCCAGCATTTT. This codes for CASSPIRNQPQHF.

The sample holds a few counts of this clonotype. The chain combines TRBV20-1 with TRBJ2-3; D possibly matches TRBD1 or TRBD2 (5 bases each). Per the germline V gene, CDR1 is DFQATT and CDR2 is SNEGSKA (reference sequence). The CDR3 length is 11 residues. CDR3 sequence: CRAGSRGTQYF. The CDR3 DNA is TGCAGGGCGGGTTCGAGGGGTACGCAGTATTTT.

This chain connects TRBV5-1 to TRBJ2-1; no clear D. The CDR3 totals 16 residues. Germline V lookup: CDR1 SGHRS, CDR2 YFSETQ. Deletions cut 0 bases from V and 4 bases from J, with 14 bases between. CDR3 DNA: TGCGCCAGCAGCTTGGAAGTACGTTTTGGGTACAATGAGCAGTTCTTC. Residues: CASSLEVRFGYNEQFF.

This clonotype was observed a handful of times. V usage is TRBV4-3 and J usage is TRBJ1-2; D not certain. CDR1 and CDR2 from the germline V gene are LGHNA and YSLEER. V lost 0 bases and J lost 4, with 6 bases in between. The CDR3 consists of 13 residues. As DNA, the CDR3 is TGCGCCAGCAGCCAAGATTTATTCTATGGCTACACCTTC. Translating gives CASSQDLFYGYTF.

The CDR3 region is CAYSSGQAPGEQYF. In nucleotides, the CDR3 is TGTGCCTACTCTTCGGGGCAGGCTCCTGGGGAGCAGTACTTC. This sequence joins TRBV10-3 and TRBJ2-7; perhaps D is TRBD1 or TRBD2 (5 bases each). CDR1 and CDR2 from the germline V gene are ENHRY and SYGVKD. Deletions cut 11 bases from V and 7 bases from J, with 24 bases between. The CDR3 covers 14 residues.

This clonotype was detected only a few times. V gene TRBV5-1 combines with J gene TRBJ1-2; D call uncertain. Germline V gene data show CDR1 as SGHRS and CDR2 as YFSETQ. This CDR3 contains 17 residues. Trimming shortened V by 1 base and J by 0 bases, and 16 bases separated the two germline ends. The CDR3 bases are TGCGCCAGCAGCTTGCATTGGACTGCTACTTCTAACTATGGCTACACCTTC. It encodes CASSLHWTATSNYGYTF.

This clonotype has at least ten counts. The V call is TRBV7-8, the J call TRBJ2-1; possible D gene TRBD2, 5 bases. The V and J ends lost 0 bases and 15 bases respectively, with 15 bases between them. Germline V gene sequence: CDR1 SGHVS, CDR2 FQNEAQ. This CDR3 region has 13 residues. The CDR3 is CASSLARGRRTFF. The CDR3 bases are TGTGCCAGCAGCTTAGCGCGAGGCAGGAGGACGTTCTTC.

This clonotype has only a few counts. The chain recombines TRBV9 with TRBJ2-3; D may be TRBD2 (6 bases). Germline loops: CDR1 SGDLS, CDR2 YYNGEE. The CDR3 runs 16 residues. V lost 3 bases to trimming and J lost 0 bases, with 14 bases between them. Written as DNA, the CDR3 is TGTGCCAGCAGCGCGGGACTTACCTCTAGCACAGATACGCAGTATTTT. Residues: CASSAGLTSSTDTQYF.

This clonotype was detected ten times or more. The chain recombines TRBV12-3 or TRBV12-4 with TRBJ2-7; D gene ambiguous. With 4 bases removed from V and 2 bases from J, the gap between germline ends came to 12 bases. This CDR3 region has 14 residues. DNA for the CDR3: TGTGCCAGCAGTTGGGTGGGCAGCGCCTACGAGCAGTACTTC. It specifies CASSWVGSAYEQYF.